This T cell receptor beta chain is from a study of esophageal squamous cell carcinoma under preoperative chemotherapy. The sample's time point: before preoperative PTX-NDP chemotherapy. The table lists this clonotype with a few counts. The antigen remains unidentified. A single record per CDR3 protein comes from TCRdb applying MiXCR to the PCR reads. Among tens of thousands of distinct CDR3 sequences, around 50% were seen once, and the ten largest hold approximately 12%. General study findings and limits: After treatment, tumor-infiltrating lymphocytes apparently came partly from blood T cells. Clonal contraction, more than amplification, hit abundant clones after paclitaxel-nedaplatin.

This CDR3 contains 14 residues. V gave up 3 bases and J gave up 5 bases, with 13 bases separating them. CDR1 SGHNT and CDR2 YENEEA come from the germline V gene. The J gene is TRBJ1-1, the V gene TRBV11-3; D gene uncertain. Sampling took place from a patient given preoperative chemotherapy. The source is a human donor with esophageal squamous cell carcinoma. The donor label of this sample is uncertain. The CDR3 here is CASSFGGGWTEAFF. The CDR3 coding sequence is TGTGCCAGCAGCTTCGGTGGAGGGTGGACTGAAGCTTTCTTT.